This T cell receptor (beta chain) is drawn from a study of T cells in Graves' hyperthyroidism and ophthalmopathy. This clonotype occurred many times. The germline V gene encodes CDR1 SGHTA and CDR2 FQGNSA. The V end lost 2 bases, the J end lost 2 bases, and 5 bases lay between the germline ends. The CDR3 runs to 13 residues. Regions amplified from RNA transcripts were the TCR beta CDR3 regions. First-round RT-PCR of the TCR CDR3 relied on the HTBI primer set. MiXCR, run by TCRdb on the multiplex PCR reads, gives a single entry per CDR3 protein. The sample shows 490,000 or so distinct CDR3 sequences, 20% to 25% of them seen only once.

Material: blood. The rearrangement joins TRBV7-2 to TRBJ2-3; no definite D call. The source of this sequence is a woman in her seventies with Graves' ophthalmopathy. The CDR3 region is CASSLWNTDTQYF. CDR3 DNA sequence: TGTGCCAGCAGCTTATGGAACACAGATACGCAGTATTTT.